The rows below give T cell receptor beta chains drawn from one sample of a study of cytomegalovirus exposure and HLA in healthy donors. Here immunoSEQ multiplex PCR was the method, and the copy in TCRdb shows in-frame clones only, minus some. The profile covers more than 85,000 clones, with more than 70% appearing a single time and about 2.1% taken by the ten largest. The sequencing input was PBMCs. All receptors come from a woman aged 18 to 35 in good health and CMV-seronegative. The CDR3 runs from the conserved cysteine through the conserved F or W. Each record gives: V gene, D gene, J gene, clone size, CDR3 DNA, CDR3 protein. D genes are given only for firm matches. Clone size appears in some rows only: once, few, many, or a class for an expanded clone.

v_call: TRBV6-6; d_call: TRBD1; j_call: TRBJ1-5; clone_size: NA; cdr3_nt: TGTGCCAGCAGCCCCCGAGGGGACAGCTATCAGCCCCAGCATTTT; cdr3_aa: CASSPRGDSYQPQHF
v_call: TRBV4-3; d_call: NA; j_call: TRBJ1-1; clone_size: once; cdr3_nt: TGCGCCAGCAGCCAAAGTACAGGGTCGGGCACTGAAGCTTTCTTT; cdr3_aa: CASSQSTGSGTEAFF
v_call: TRBV28; d_call: NA; j_call: TRBJ1-1; clone_size: NA; cdr3_nt: TGTGCCAGTTCGGGGGGGGAAGCTTTCTTT; cdr3_aa: CASSGGEAFF
v_call: TRBV5-6; d_call: NA; j_call: TRBJ2-3; clone_size: NA; cdr3_nt: TGTGCCAGCAGCTCGCTCTTAGTCATAGATACGCAGTATTTT; cdr3_aa: CASSSLLVIDTQYF
v_call: TRBV19; d_call: NA; j_call: TRBJ2-1; clone_size: NA; cdr3_nt: TGTGCCAGTCACCCAGGGAACTCCTACAATGAGCAGTTCTTC; cdr3_aa: CASHPGNSYNEQFF
v_call: TRBV30; d_call: NA; j_call: TRBJ1-1; clone_size: NA; cdr3_nt: TGTGCCTGGACGGGACAAATGAACACTGAAGCTTTCTTT; cdr3_aa: CAWTGQMNTEAFF
v_call: TRBV7-3; d_call: TRBD2; j_call: TRBJ2-1; clone_size: NA; cdr3_nt: TGTGCCAGCAGCGTAACTAGCGGTGCAAGTCGCTACAATGAGCAGTTCTTC; cdr3_aa: CASSVTSGASRYNEQFF
v_call: TRBV19; d_call: NA; j_call: TRBJ1-5; clone_size: NA; cdr3_nt: TGTGCCAGTAGTCCCAACCGCGGCGCCCACACAAGCAATCAGCCCCAGCATTTT; cdr3_aa: CASSPNRGAHTSNQPQHF
v_call: TRBV4-3; d_call: NA; j_call: TRBJ2-1; clone_size: NA; cdr3_nt: TGCGCCAGCAGCCAAGTAACTAGCTCCTACAATGAGCAGTTCTTC; cdr3_aa: CASSQVTSSYNEQFF
v_call: TRBV4-1; d_call: TRBD1; j_call: TRBJ1-2; clone_size: NA; cdr3_nt: TGCGCCAGCAGCCAAGGACAGGGGAGTCGGTATGGCTACACCTTC; cdr3_aa: CASSQGQGSRYGYTF